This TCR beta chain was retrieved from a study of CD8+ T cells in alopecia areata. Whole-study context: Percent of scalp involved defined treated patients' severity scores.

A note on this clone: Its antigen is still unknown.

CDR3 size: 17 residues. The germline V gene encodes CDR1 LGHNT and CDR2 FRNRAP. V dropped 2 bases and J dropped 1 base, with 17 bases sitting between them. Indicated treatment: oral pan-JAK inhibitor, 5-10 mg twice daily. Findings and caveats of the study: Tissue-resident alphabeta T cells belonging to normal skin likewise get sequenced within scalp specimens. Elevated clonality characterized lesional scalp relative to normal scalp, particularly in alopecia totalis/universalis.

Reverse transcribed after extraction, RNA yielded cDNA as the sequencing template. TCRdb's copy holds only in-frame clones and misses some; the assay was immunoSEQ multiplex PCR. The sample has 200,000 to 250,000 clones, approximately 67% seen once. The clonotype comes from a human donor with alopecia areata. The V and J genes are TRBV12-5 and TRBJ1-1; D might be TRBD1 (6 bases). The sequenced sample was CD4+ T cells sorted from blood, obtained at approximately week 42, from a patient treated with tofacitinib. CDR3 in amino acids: CASGLTGTHRRNTEAFF. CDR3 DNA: TGTGCTAGTGGTTTGACAGGGACTCATAGAAGGAACACTGAAGCTTTCTTT.